The clone carrying this T cell receptor beta chain was counted many times. This entry belongs to a study of regulatory T cells in long-lasting Graves disease. Indicated time point: newly diagnosed GD, antithyroid drugs for less than 3 months. The authors made the TCR library using RNA they extracted from PBMCs. Through Arm-PCR of CDR3 regions and iRepertoire HTBI primers, TCR beta libraries were built. TCRdb called the multiplex PCR reads again in MiXCR, with one record for every CDR3 protein. Among about 500,000 distinct CDR3 sequences, about 12% were seen once, and the ten largest hold 8% to 10%. Looked up from germline, CDR1 is GTSNPN and CDR2 is SVGIG (reference sequence). Trimming removed 1 base at V and 2 bases at J, with 11 bases between. The length of the CDR3 is 14 residues. The same sample was also studied in work on T cells in Graves' hyperthyroidism and ophthalmopathy.

This chain joins TRBV30 and TRBJ2-5; a possible D gene is TRBD1 (5 bases). This material consisted of peripheral blood mononuclear cells (PBMCs), taken at new diagnosis, from a patient treated with antithyroid drugs. The receptor was derived from a woman in her twenties or thirties with Graves disease. The CDR3 bases are TGTGCCTGGAGTGGTGGACATTTGCAAGAGACCCAGTACTTC. Translating it yields CAWSGGHLQETQYF.